The present entry profiles one T cell receptor beta chain with its context. This record comes from a study of blood T cell repertoires in COVID-19. Study in general: COVID-19 samples, acute and convalescent, were from the United States, Italy and Spain.

Authors' analysis steps: The authors estimated nucleated cell counts from reference gene primer amplification. Generated by immunoSEQ multiplex PCR, the TCRdb table keeps only in-frame clones and is missing some. For V, J and clone size, that table is used; D and trimming come from the DNA. This sample has some 240,000 clones, with more than 70% found just once. The source is a human donor in a cohort sampled during active COVID-19. The specimen was peripheral blood.

The CDR3: CASLPPTDTTEAFF. The CDR3 DNA reads as TGTGCCAGCCTACCTCCGACAGATACTACTGAAGCTTTCTTT. The gene calls are TRBV6-5 and TRBJ1-1, with D possibly matching TRBD1 (5 bases). The germline V gene has CDR1 MNHEY and CDR2 SVGAGI. V lost 8 bases and J lost 5, with 18 bases in between. This CDR3 comprises 14 residues.